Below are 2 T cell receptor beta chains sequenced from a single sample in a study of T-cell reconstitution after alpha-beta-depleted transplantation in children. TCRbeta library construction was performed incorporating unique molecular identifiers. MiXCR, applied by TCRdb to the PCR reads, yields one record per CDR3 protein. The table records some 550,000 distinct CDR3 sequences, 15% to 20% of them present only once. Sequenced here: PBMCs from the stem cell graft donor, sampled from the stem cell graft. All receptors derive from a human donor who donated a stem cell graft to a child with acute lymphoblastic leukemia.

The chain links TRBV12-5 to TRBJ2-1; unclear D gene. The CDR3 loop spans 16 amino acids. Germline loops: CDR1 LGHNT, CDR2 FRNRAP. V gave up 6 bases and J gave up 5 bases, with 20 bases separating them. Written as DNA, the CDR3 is TGTGCTAGTGGACCTACGGGCCTCCTTTGGGACAATGAGCAGTTCTTC. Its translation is CASGPTGLLWDNEQFF.

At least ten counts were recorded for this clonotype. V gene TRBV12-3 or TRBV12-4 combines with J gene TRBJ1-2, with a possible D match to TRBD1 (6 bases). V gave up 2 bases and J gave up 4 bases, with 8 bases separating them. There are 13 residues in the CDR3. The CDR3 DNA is TGTGCCAGCAGTTTACAGGGGAGCTATGGCTACACCTTC. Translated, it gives CASSLQGSYGYTF.